This T cell receptor (beta chain) is drawn from a study of T cells expressing NK-cell markers (dated by TCRdb to 2020 to 2022). With regard to the full study: Fewer than ten donors provided sorted CD3+CD56+NKG2C+, CD3+CD56+NKG2C- and CD3+CD56-NKG2C+ T-cell subsets, whose TCR beta-chain repertoires were profiled. The eight sequenced donors were randomly selected healthy volunteers, three men and five women. Sequencing of the libraries produced 2 x 150 bp reads on Illumina HiSeq 2000/2500, MiSeq or NextSeq. Seven of the eight sequenced donors were HCMV-seropositive and one was HCMV-seronegative. Findings and caveats that apply to the study as a whole: Whether the expanded NKG2C-expressing T cell clones were specific for HCMV antigens was left unclear. Those dominant clonotypes were again the most abundant among CD3+CD56-NKG2C+ cells in a handful of donors, at about 25-65%. In over five donors, the dominant CD3+CD56+NKG2C+ clonotypes were found to rank among the top 10 CD8+ clonotypes and to make up about 1.0-7.0% of CD8+ T cells.

The listed sequencing device is Illumina HiSeq 2000. TCR beta cDNA libraries were made by 5'RACE template switching that added a universal primer site and unique molecular identifiers. cDNA synthesis was primed from the TCR beta constant segment, followed by two successive PCR amplification steps. Per the original workflow: MIGEC was used to demultiplex reads and group reads by UMI, and MiTCR was used to assemble and quantify clonotypes. To remove erroneous sequences, TCR cDNA sequences were retained only when supported by two or more reads. The tcR package was used for downstream repertoire analysis, and clonotypes were matched across fractions by CDR3 nucleotide sequence plus V segment. VDJmatch was used to annotate antigen specificity against VDJdb, with one amino acid substitution in CDR3 permitted. TCRdb reprocessed the reads and lists each CDR3 protein sequence as a single entry, with no DNA. TCRdb assigned the V and J calls; the authors' analysis was not used. This sample's table contains hundreds of thousands of distinct CDR3 sequences. Roughly 7.2% of the sample belongs to the ten largest clones.

Details on this clonotype: Its specific antigen is unknown.

CDR1 and CDR2, per the germline V gene, are MNHNS and SASEGT. The CDR3 sequence holds 14 residues, the cysteine and phenylalanine included. DNA is not recorded here. HCMV-specific IgG was detected in serum with a commercial ELISA kit to determine HCMV serostatus. Peripheral blood mononuclear cells were isolated from blood by Ficoll density gradient centrifugation. The sequenced sample was blood T cells: a sorted CD56 or NKG2C T cell subset, CD4+ or CD8+ T cells, or bulk PBMC T cells (not recorded which). This receptor chain uses TRBV6-1 and TRBJ2-1; TCRdb's D gene call, TRBD1, goes unchecked for lack of DNA. This TCR was recovered from a woman aged 18-70 years in good health. CDR3 sequence: CASNTGPSYNEQFF.